The T cell receptor beta chain described here comes from a study of T cells expressing NK-cell markers (dated by TCRdb to 2020 to 2021). Looking at the study overall: TCR beta-chain repertoires were profiled in sorted CD3+CD56+NKG2C+, CD3+CD56+NKG2C- and CD3+CD56-NKG2C+ T-cell subsets from several donors. Among the eight sequenced donors, only one was HCMV-seronegative, while the other seven were HCMV-seropositive. All eight donors whose samples were sequenced were randomly selected healthy volunteers, three of them men and five women. The libraries were sequenced on Illumina HiSeq 2000/2500, MiSeq or NextSeq, producing 2 x 150 bp reads. Study-wide conclusions, independent of this receptor: Those dominant clonotypes were again the most abundant among CD3+CD56-NKG2C+ cells in a few donors, at 28.3-60.1%. In several donors, the dominant CD3+CD56+NKG2C+ clonotypes were among the top 10 CD8+ clonotypes and accounted for roughly 1.0-7.5% of CD8+ T cells. It remained unclear whether the expanded NKG2C-expressing T cell clones were specific for HCMV antigens.

To determine HCMV serostatus, a commercial ELISA kit was used to detect HCMV-specific IgG in serum. Peripheral blood mononuclear cells were isolated from blood by Ficoll density gradient centrifugation. Details on this clonotype: Its antigen is not yet known.

The CDR3 contains 12 residues, cysteine and phenylalanine counted. There is no recorded DNA. CDR1 is given as MNHEY and CDR2 as SVGAGI, both from the germline V gene. These reads were obtained on an Illumina HiSeq 2000. 5'RACE template switching, by which a universal primer site and unique molecular identifiers were added, was used to make TCR beta cDNA libraries. Priming for cDNA synthesis came from the TCR beta constant segment, and two successive PCR amplification steps followed. The published analysis was carried out like this. MIGEC handled demultiplexing of the reads and grouping by UMI, while MiTCR was used to assemble and quantify clonotypes. To exclude erroneous sequences, only TCR cDNA sequences supported by at least two reads were retained. Downstream repertoire analysis used the tcR package, and clonotypes were matched across fractions by CDR3 nucleotide sequence plus V segment. VDJmatch was used to annotate antigen specificity against VDJdb, with one amino acid substitution in CDR3 permitted. TCRdb reprocessed the reads and assigns one entry to each CDR3 protein sequence, leaving out DNA. These V and J calls are TCRdb output, not the study's own analysis. The table held for this sample gives about 260,000 distinct CDR3 sequences. Under 0.5% of the sample rests with the top ten.

The clonotype originates from a man younger than 30 in good health. Donor details come from another sample of the same person, matched by shared clones. This chain is built from TRBV6-5 and TRBJ1-6; TCRdb picks TRBD1, but there is no DNA to check that call. The sample was blood T cells: a sorted CD56 or NKG2C T cell subset, CD4+ or CD8+ T cells, or bulk PBMC T cells (not recorded which). The CDR3 sequence is CATGTGNSPLHF.